Below are 20 T cell receptor beta chains sequenced from a single sample in a study of monozygotic twins with inflammatory bowel disease. TCRdb reprocessed the 5' RACE reads and keeps a single row for each CDR3 protein, giving no DNA. Its listing shows about 130,000 distinct CDR3 sequences. What was sequenced was blood. These receptors were obtained from a human donor with ulcerative colitis or Crohn's disease, or a healthy co-twin of an affected twin (not recorded which).

This sequence joins TRBV11-2 and TRBJ2-2; TCRdb's assignment of TRBD2 cannot be checked, as there is no DNA. CDR1 SGHAT and CDR2 FQNNGV come from the germline V gene. This CDR3 contains 18 residues. The chain's CDR3 is CASSLGETGDQNTGELFF.

The genes are TRBV19 and TRBJ1-4; the TRBD1 assignment by TCRdb is unverifiable without DNA. Germline values: CDR1 LNHDA, CDR2 SQIVND (reference sequence). The CDR3 contains 14 residues. This chain's CDR3 is CASSDIGTGEKLFF.

The chain links TRBV5-1 to TRBJ2-7; the D call of TRBD1 rests on TCRdb alone, since no DNA is present to check it. CDR3 length: 15 amino acids. The germline V gene encodes CDR1 SGHRS and CDR2 YFSETQ. This CDR3 reads CASSLGTGKIYEQYF.

The V and J genes are TRBV27 and TRBJ2-7; TCRdb outputs TRBD2, but without DNA this stays unchecked. This CDR3 is built from 17 residues. From germline, CDR1 is MNHEY and CDR2 SMNVEV (reference sequence). The CDR3: CASSPTSTSGGFYEQYF.

The gene calls are TRBV4-1 and TRBJ1-1. Germline V gene data show CDR1 as MGHRA and CDR2 as YSYEKL. The CDR3 runs to 14 residues. This chain's CDR3 is CASSWTSRNTEAFF.

J is TRBJ2-2 and V is TRBV19. CDR1 is LNHDA and CDR2 is SQIVND in the germline V gene (reference sequence). This CDR3 comprises 15 residues. CDR3 amino acids: CASKAAATNTGELFF.

The genes are TRBV10-3 and TRBJ2-1; the D gene TCRdb calls, TRBD2, cannot be checked with no DNA. The CDR3 spans 13 residues. CDR1 and CDR2 (germline): ENHRY, SYGVKD. The CDR3: CAISLAGLNEQFF.

The chain joins TRBV30 to TRBJ2-2; there is no DNA to check the TCRdb D call of TRBD2. Germline CDR1 reads GTSNPN; CDR2 reads SVGIG (reference sequence). CDR3 length: 14 residues. The CDR3 reads CAWARLAVTGELFF.

This chain connects TRBV6-1 to TRBJ2-5; the TRBD1 assignment by TCRdb is unverifiable without DNA. Per germline, CDR1 MNHNS and CDR2 SASEGT. CDR3 length equals 15 residues. The CDR3 protein is CASDRGTGRIETQYF.

The chain is built from TRBV11-2 and TRBJ1-1; lacking DNA, the TRBD1 call made by TCRdb goes unchecked. CDR1 SGHAT and CDR2 FQNNGV come from the germline V gene. The length of the CDR3 is 14 residues. The CDR3 sequence is CASSLGAGGGRAFF.

The CDR3 spells CATSAPGQPNKGGYDEQFF. The V gene is TRBV24-1, the J gene TRBJ2-1; TCRdb calls TRBD1, which cannot be checked without DNA. The CDR3 extends over 19 amino acids. In germline, CDR1 is KGHDR, CDR2 SFDVKD.

CDR3: CASSFQGGSYNEQFF. The genes are TRBV5-1 and TRBJ2-1. CDR1 is SGHRS, CDR2 YFSETQ, per germline. The CDR3 covers 15 residues. Full variable domain (outside the CDR3, taken from reference TRBV5-1 and TRBJ2-1): KAGVTQTPRYLIKTRGQQVTLSCSPISGHRSVSWYQQTPGQGLQFLFEYFSETQRNKGNFPGRFSGRQFSNSRSEMNVSTLELGDSALYLCASSFQGGSYNEQFFGPGTRLTVL.

The rearrangement uses TRBV20-1 and TRBJ2-7; TCRdb gives TRBD1 as the D gene, but with no DNA this cannot be confirmed. From germline, CDR1 is DFQATT and CDR2 SNEGSKA (reference sequence). The CDR3 loop spans 16 amino acids. CDR3 in amino acids: CSAAIPGQGGWSEQYF.

The J gene is TRBJ1-1, the V gene TRBV6-6; the D call from TCRdb, TRBD1, cannot be confirmed without DNA. The CDR3 spans 12 residues. Germline V gives CDR1 MNHNY, CDR2 SVGAGI (reference sequence). The CDR3 here is CASSAPNTEAFF.

The CDR3 protein is CASSYSETQYF. The chain employs TRBV6-5 and TRBJ2-5. Germline assignment: CDR1 MNHEY and CDR2 SVGAGI. The CDR3 spans 11 residues.

V gene TRBV15 combines with J gene TRBJ2-3; TCRdb outputs TRBD2, but without DNA this stays unchecked. Germline-derived CDR1 and CDR2 are LNHNV and YYDKDF (reference sequence). CDR3 length: 12 amino acids. Here the CDR3 reads CATRGGTDTQYF.

The gene calls are TRBV5-6 and TRBJ2-5; TCRdb proposes TRBD1, but this gene call is untestable without DNA. Looked up from germline, CDR1 is SGHDT and CDR2 is YYEEEE. CDR3 length: 14 amino acids. CDR3 residues: CASSSDRAEEPQYF.

V gene TRBV27 combines with J gene TRBJ2-7; TCRdb's D call of TRBD1 is untestable without DNA. This CDR3 is built from 16 residues. The germline CDR1 and CDR2 sequences are MNHEY and SMNVEV (reference sequence). The chain's CDR3 is CASSLATGSLSYEQYF.

This chain links TRBV12-3 or TRBV12-4 with TRBJ1-5; no DNA is available, so the TRBD1 call from TCRdb remains unchecked. The CDR3 totals 16 residues. This CDR3 is CASSPQDRGFNQPQHF.

The genes are TRBV2 and TRBJ2-3; TCRdb selects TRBD2, and the lack of DNA leaves this call unchecked. The CDR3 is 14 residues long. The germline V gene encodes CDR1 SNHLY and CDR2 FYNNEI. CDR3 protein: CASCLGLEIATQYF.